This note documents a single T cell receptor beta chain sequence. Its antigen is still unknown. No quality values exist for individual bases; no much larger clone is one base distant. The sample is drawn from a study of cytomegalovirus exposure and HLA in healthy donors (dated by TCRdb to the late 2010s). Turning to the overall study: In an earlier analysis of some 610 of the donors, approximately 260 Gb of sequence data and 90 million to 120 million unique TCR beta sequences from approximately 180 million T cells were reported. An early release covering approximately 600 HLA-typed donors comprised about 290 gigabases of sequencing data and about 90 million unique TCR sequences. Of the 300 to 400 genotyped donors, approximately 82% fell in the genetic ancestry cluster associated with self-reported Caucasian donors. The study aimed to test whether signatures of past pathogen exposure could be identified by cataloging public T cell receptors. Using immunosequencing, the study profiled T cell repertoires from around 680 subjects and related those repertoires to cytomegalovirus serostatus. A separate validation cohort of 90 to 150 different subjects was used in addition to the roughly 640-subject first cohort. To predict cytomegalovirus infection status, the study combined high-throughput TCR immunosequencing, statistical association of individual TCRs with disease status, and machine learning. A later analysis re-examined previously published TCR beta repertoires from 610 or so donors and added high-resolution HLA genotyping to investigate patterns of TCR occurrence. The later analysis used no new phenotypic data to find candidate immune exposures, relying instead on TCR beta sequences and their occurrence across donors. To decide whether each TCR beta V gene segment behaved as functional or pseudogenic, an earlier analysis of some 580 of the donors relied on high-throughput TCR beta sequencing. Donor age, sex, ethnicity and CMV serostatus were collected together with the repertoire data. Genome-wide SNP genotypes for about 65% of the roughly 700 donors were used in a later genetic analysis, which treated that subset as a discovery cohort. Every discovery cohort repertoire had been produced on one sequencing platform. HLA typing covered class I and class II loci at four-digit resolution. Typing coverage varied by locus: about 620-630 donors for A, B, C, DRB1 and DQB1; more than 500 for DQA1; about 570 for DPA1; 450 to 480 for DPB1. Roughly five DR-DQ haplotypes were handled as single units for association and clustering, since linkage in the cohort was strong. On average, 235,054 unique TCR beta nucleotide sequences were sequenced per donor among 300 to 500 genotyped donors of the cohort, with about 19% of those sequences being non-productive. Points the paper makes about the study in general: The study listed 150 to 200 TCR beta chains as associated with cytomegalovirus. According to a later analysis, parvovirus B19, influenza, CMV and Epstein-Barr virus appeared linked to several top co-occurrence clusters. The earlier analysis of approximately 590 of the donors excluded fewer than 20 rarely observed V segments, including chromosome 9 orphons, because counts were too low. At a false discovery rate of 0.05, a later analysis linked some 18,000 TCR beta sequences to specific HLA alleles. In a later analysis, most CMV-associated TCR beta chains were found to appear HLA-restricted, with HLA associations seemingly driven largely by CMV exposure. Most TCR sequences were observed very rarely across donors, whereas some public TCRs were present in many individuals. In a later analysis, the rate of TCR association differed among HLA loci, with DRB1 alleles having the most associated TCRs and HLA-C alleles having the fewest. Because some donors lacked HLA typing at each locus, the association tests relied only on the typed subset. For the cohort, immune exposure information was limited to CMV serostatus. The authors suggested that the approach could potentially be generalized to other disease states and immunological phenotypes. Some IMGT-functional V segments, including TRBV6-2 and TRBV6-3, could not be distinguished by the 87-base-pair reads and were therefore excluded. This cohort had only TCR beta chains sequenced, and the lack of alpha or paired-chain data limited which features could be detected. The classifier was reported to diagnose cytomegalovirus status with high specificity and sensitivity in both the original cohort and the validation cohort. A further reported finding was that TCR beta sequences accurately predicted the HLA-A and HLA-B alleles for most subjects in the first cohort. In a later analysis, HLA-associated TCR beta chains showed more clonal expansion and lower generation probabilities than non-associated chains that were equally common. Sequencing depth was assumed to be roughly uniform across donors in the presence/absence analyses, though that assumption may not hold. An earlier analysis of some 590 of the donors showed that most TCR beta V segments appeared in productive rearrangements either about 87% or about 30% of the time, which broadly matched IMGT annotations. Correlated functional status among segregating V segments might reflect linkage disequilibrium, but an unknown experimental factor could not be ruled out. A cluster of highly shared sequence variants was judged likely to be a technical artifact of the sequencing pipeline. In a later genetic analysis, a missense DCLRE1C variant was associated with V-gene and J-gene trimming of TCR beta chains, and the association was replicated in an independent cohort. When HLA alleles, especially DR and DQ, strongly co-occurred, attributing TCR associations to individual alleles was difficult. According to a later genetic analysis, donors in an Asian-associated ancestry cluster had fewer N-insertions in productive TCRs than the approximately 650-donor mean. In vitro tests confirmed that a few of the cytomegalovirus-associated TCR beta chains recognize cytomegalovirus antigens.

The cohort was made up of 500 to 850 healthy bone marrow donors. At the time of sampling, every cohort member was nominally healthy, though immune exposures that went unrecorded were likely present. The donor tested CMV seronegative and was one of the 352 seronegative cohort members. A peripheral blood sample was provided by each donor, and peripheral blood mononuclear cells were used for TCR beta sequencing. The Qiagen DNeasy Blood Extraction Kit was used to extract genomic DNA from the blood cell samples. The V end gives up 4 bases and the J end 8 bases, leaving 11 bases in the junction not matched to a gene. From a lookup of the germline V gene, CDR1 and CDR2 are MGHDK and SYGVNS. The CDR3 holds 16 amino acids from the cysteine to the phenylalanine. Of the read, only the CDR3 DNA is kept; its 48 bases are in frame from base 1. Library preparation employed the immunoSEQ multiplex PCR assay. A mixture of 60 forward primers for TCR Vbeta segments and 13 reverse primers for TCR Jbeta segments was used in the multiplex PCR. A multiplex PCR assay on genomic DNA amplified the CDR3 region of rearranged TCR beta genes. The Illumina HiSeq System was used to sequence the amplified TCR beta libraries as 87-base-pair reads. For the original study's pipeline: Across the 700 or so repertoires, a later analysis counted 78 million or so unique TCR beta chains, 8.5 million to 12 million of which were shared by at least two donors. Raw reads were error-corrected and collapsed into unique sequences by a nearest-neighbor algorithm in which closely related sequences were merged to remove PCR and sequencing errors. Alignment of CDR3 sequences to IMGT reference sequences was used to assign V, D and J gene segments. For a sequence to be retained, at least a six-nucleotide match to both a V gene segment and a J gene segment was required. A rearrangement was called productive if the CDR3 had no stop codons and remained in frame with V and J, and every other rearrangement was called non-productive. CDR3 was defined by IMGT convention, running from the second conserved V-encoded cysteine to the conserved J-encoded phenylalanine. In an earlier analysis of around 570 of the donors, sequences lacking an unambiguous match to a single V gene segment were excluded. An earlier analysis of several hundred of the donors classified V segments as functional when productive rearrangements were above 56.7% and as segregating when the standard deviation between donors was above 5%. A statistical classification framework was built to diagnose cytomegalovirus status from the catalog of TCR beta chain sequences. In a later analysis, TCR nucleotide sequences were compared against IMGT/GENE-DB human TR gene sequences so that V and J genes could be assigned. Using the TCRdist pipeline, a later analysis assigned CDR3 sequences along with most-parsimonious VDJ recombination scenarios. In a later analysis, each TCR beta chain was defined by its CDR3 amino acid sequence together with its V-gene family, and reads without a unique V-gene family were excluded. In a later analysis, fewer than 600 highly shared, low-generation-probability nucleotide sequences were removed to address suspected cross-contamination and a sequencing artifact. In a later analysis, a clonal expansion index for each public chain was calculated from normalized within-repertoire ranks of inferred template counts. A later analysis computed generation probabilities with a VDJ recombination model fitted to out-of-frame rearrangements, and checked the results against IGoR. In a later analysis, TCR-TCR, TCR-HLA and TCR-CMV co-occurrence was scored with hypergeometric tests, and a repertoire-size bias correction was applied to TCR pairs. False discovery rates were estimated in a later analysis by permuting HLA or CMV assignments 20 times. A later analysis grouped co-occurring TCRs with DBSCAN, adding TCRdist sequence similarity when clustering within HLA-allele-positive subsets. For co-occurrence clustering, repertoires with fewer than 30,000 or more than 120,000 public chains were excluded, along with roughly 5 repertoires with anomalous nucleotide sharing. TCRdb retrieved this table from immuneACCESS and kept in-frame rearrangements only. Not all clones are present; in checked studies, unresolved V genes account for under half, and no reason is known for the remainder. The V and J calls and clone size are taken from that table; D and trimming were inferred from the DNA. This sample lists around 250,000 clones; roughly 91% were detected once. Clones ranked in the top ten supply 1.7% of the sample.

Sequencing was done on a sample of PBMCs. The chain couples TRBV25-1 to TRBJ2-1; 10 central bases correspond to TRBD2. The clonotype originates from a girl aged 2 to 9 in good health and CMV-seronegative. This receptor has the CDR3 CASSALAGGSPDEQFF. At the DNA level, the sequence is TGTGCCAGCAGTGCTTTAGCGGGAGGATCACCCGATGAGCAGTTCTTC.